The TCR beta chain described here comes from a study of breast tumors, draining lymph nodes, adjacent tissues. Study conclusions and caveats: Tumor repertoires ranked between lymph nodes and nontumor tissue in diversity, with V and J gene preferences.

The lymph nodes were axillary draining lymph nodes from breast cancer patients. MiXCR, run by TCRdb on the multiplex PCR reads, gives a single entry per CDR3 protein. The top ten clones hold under 1.2% of a sample with about 270,000 distinct CDR3 sequences, 30% to 35% of them seen once. Losses at the gene ends were 5 bases for V and 2 bases for J; bases not matched to a gene: 8. In germline, CDR1 is DFQATT, CDR2 SNEGSKA (reference sequence). CDR3 length equals 14 residues. This clonotype occurred many times. No antigen is known for it. The sequence came from a female donor with breast cancer. Some clones in this sample may be carry-over from other donors' samples. V and J are TRBV20-1 and TRBJ2-7; 8 bases align to TRBD1. Sequenced: axillary lymph node tissue. The CDR3 DNA is TGCAGTGCTTGGAGGACAGGGCCAACCTACGAGCAGTACTTC. This encodes CSAWRTGPTYEQYF.